The TCR beta chain described here comes from a study of response to subunit inactivated influenza vaccine. Overall study results and limits: Authors suggested seasonal influenza vaccinations each recruit few new T cells.

The sample holds a few counts of this clonotype. Its specificity is not known. V was pared by 0 bases and J by 7 bases, with 21 bases between. From germline, CDR1 is DFQATT and CDR2 SNEGSKA (reference sequence). This CDR3 is 16 amino acids long. MiXCR, run by TCRdb on the RT-PCR reads, gives a single entry per CDR3 protein. The table includes about 780,000 distinct CDR3 sequences, about 18% detected once. The receptor comes from a man aged 45 to 65 who received an inactivated influenza vaccine. This chain joins TRBV20-1 and TRBJ1-1, with D possibly TRBD1 on 5 matching bases. Sequences were derived from PBMCs from blood, sampled approximately 5 days after vaccination. CDR3 in amino acids: CSARDLRTPSVGEAFF. Written as DNA, the CDR3 is TGCAGTGCTAGAGATTTGAGGACACCCTCCGTCGGTGAAGCTTTCTTT.